This record covers a single T cell receptor beta chain. Treatment in this sample: oral pan-JAK inhibitor, 5-10 mg twice daily. Trimming took 3 bases from V and 5 from J, leaving 13 bases between them. Looked up from germline, CDR1 is SGHVS and CDR2 is FQNEAQ. The CDR3 sequence is 14 residues long. This sample was taken from a study of CD8+ T cells in alopecia areata. cDNA reverse transcribed from extracted RNA served as the sequencing template. Assay: immunoSEQ multiplex PCR; the TCRdb copy retains only in-frame clones and omits some. The profile shows some 99,000 clones, 60% to 65% of them singletons.

The receptor was derived from a human donor with alopecia areata. Sequencing was performed on CD8+ T cells sorted from blood, taken at week 4, from a patient treated with tofacitinib. The gene calls are TRBV7-8 and TRBJ2-5; no clear D. The CDR3 sequence is CASSFKVTSETQYF. CDR3 in DNA: TGTGCCAGCAGCTTCAAGGTTACCAGCGAGACCCAGTACTTC.